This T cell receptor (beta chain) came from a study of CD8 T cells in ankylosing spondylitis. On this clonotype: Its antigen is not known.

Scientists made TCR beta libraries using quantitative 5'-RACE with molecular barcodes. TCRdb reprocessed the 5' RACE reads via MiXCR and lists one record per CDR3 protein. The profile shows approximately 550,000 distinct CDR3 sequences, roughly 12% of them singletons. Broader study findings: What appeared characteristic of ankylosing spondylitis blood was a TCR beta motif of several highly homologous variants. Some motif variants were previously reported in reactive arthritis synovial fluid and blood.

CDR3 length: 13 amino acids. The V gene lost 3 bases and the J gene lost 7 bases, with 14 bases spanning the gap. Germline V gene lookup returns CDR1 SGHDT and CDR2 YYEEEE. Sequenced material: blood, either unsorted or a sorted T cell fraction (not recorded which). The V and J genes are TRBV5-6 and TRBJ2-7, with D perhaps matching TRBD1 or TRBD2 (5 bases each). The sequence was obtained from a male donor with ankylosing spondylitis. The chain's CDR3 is CASSSGATPEQYV. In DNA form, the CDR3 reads TGTGCCAGCAGCTCCGGGGCGACCCCTGAGCAGTACGTC.